What follows are 5 T cell receptor beta chains derived from one specimen sequenced in a study of blood T cell repertoires in COVID-19. The table came from immunoSEQ multiplex PCR; TCRdb's copy has only in-frame clones and leaves some out. The sample carries about 69,000 clones, roughly 89% recorded once. The sequenced material came from peripheral blood. These receptors were obtained from a man aged 50-60 years with acute or convalescent COVID-19.

The rearrangement joins TRBV30 to TRBJ1-2, with a possible D match to TRBD1 (6 bases). This CDR3 is built from 14 residues. The ends were cut back, 0 bases at V and 3 bases at J, with 11 bases in the middle. CDR1 is GTSNPN, CDR2 SVGIG, per germline (reference sequence). The CDR3 protein is CAWSVSGGYYGYTF. The CDR3 bases are TGTGCCTGGAGTGTATCGGGGGGCTACTATGGCTACACCTTC.

The chain links TRBV7-2 to TRBJ1-3; the match to TRBD1 covers 8 bases. J gave up 3 bases and V 2 bases, and 9 bases lay outside the gene matches. Germline values: CDR1 SGHTA, CDR2 FQGNSA. The CDR3 extends over 17 amino acids. The CDR3 loop is CASSLSPNRGGGNTIYF. CDR3 in DNA: TGTGCCAGCAGCTTATCCCCGAACAGGGGGGGTGGAAACACCATATATTTT.

This clone was picked up a small number of times. The chain carries TRBV10-3 and TRBJ1-2, with no clear D. Germline lookup yields CDR1 ENHRY and CDR2 SYGVKD. CDR3 size: 13 residues. Trimming pared 0 bases from V and 3 bases from J, leaving 5 bases between. The chain's CDR3 is CAISESADYGYTF. CDR3 DNA sequence: TGTGCCATCAGTGAGTCGGCAGACTATGGCTACACCTTC.

The gene calls are TRBV7-2 and TRBJ2-7; 8 nucleotides line up with TRBD2. From germline, CDR1 is SGHTA and CDR2 FQGNSA. This CDR3 contains 14 residues. Unmatched junction bases numbered 5, after V lost 5 bases and J lost 2 bases. CDR3 sequence reads: CASSRGGSAYEQYF. Here the CDR3 DNA reads TGTGCCAGCAGCCGGGGGGGATCTGCCTACGAGCAGTACTTC.

The sample holds one count of this clone. The rearrangement links TRBV19 to TRBJ1-3; 7 bases fit TRBD1. The length of the CDR3 is 17 residues. The J segment lost 0 bases and the V segment lost 4 bases, leaving 9 bases of the junction unmatched. From germline, CDR1 is LNHDA and CDR2 SQIVND (reference sequence). The CDR3 sequence is CASSKQGTDISGNTIYF. In nucleotides, the CDR3 is TGTGCCAGTAGTAAACAAGGGACAGATATCTCTGGAAACACCATATATTTT.